This is a list of T cell receptor beta chains from one sample in a study of T-cell memory formation after mild COVID-19. TCRdb redid the calling of the 5' RACE reads with MiXCR, one entry per CDR3 protein. Of about 150,000 distinct CDR3 sequences in the sample, 25% were seen once. The sequenced material came from PBMCs or a T cell subset sorted from them (not recorded which). These receptors all stem from an adult woman who had mild COVID-19 (a few samples of this study predate the infection). Cell type and time point are not known. Each CDR3 is given with its conserved first and last residue. Fields, in order: V gene, clone size, J gene, D gene, CDR3 protein, CDR3 DNA. A D gene is named only where the DNA matches it firmly. Clone size is stated in some rows and not others, as once, few, many or a class when expanded.

v_gene: TRBV6-2/TRBV6-3
abundance: .
j_gene: TRBJ2-2
d_gene: .
CDR3aa: CASSYEGIYASIAFTGELFF
CDR3nt: TGTGCCAGCAGTTACGAGGGAATCTACGCGTCTATAGCTTTCACCGGGGAGCTGTTTTTT

v_gene: TRBV12-3/TRBV12-4
abundance: once
j_gene: TRBJ2-1
d_gene: .
CDR3aa: CASNSKDFYNEQFF
CDR3nt: TGTGCCAGCAATTCCAAGGATTTCTACAATGAGCAGTTCTTC

v_gene: TRBV29-1
abundance: .
j_gene: TRBJ2-5
d_gene: .
CDR3aa: CSARVARTRQETQYF
CDR3nt: TGCAGCGCCAGAGTGGCTCGTACTAGGCAAGAGACCCAGTACTTC

v_gene: TRBV28
abundance: many
j_gene: TRBJ1-1
d_gene: .
CDR3aa: CASSLSRNTEAFF
CDR3nt: TGTGCCAGCAGTTTATCGAGGAACACTGAAGCTTTCTTT

v_gene: TRBV4-1
abundance: .
j_gene: TRBJ1-1
d_gene: TRBD1
CDR3aa: CASSQEQGVETEAFF
CDR3nt: TGCGCCAGCAGCCAAGAGCAGGGGGTGGAAACTGAAGCTTTCTTT

v_gene: TRBV4-1
abundance: many
j_gene: TRBJ2-5
d_gene: TRBD2
CDR3aa: CASSQDRDGSGGFRETQYF
CDR3nt: TGCGCCAGCAGCCAAGATCGGGATGGTAGCGGGGGATTCCGAGAGACCCAGTACTTC

v_gene: TRBV24-1
abundance: .
j_gene: TRBJ2-7
d_gene: TRBD1
CDR3aa: CATSDAGTGGKQYF
CDR3nt: TGTGCCACCAGTGATGCCGGGACAGGGGGGAAGCAGTACTTC

v_gene: TRBV6-5
abundance: few
j_gene: TRBJ2-7
d_gene: .
CDR3aa: CASKSRGFGVEQYF
CDR3nt: TGTGCCAGCAAAAGTCGGGGCTTTGGGGTCGAGCAGTACTTC

v_gene: TRBV11-3
abundance: .
j_gene: TRBJ2-3
d_gene: .
CDR3aa: CASSLDLAAEPQDTQYF
CDR3nt: TGTGCCAGCAGCTTAGATCTGGCGGCGGAGCCACAAGATACGCAGTATTTT

v_gene: TRBV4-1
abundance: .
j_gene: TRBJ2-7
d_gene: .
CDR3aa: CASSQDMRSDEQYF
CDR3nt: TGCGCCAGCAGCCAAGATATGAGATCAGACGAGCAGTACTTC

v_gene: TRBV7-2
abundance: many
j_gene: TRBJ2-7
d_gene: .
CDR3aa: CASSLGVLAGDEQYF
CDR3nt: TGTGCCAGCAGCTTGGGTGTACTAGCTGGGGACGAGCAGTACTTC

v_gene: TRBV7-9
abundance: .
j_gene: TRBJ1-1
d_gene: .
CDR3aa: CASSLAEGEAFF
CDR3nt: TGTGCCAGCAGCTTAGCGGAAGGGGAAGCTTTCTTT

v_gene: TRBV5-1
abundance: .
j_gene: TRBJ2-7
d_gene: TRBD1
CDR3aa: CASSLDQGANEQYF
CDR3nt: TGCGCCAGCAGCTTGGATCAGGGGGCGAACGAGCAGTACTTC

v_gene: TRBV28
abundance: .
j_gene: TRBJ1-2
d_gene: .
CDR3aa: CASSLWRGQPYYGYTF
CDR3nt: TGTGCCAGCAGTTTATGGCGGGGCCAGCCGTACTATGGCTACACCTTC

v_gene: TRBV7-9
abundance: .
j_gene: TRBJ2-7
d_gene: .
CDR3aa: CASSFPSYGYEQYF
CDR3nt: TGTGCCAGCAGCTTCCCCTCCTATGGATACGAGCAGTACTTC

v_gene: TRBV4-1
abundance: few
j_gene: TRBJ1-5
d_gene: .
CDR3aa: CASSQTQGSNQPQHF
CDR3nt: TGCGCCAGCAGCCAGACACAGGGATCCAATCAGCCCCAGCATTTT

v_gene: TRBV10-3
abundance: .
j_gene: TRBJ2-3
d_gene: TRBD2
CDR3aa: CAISGLAGTPLGDTQYF
CDR3nt: TGTGCCATCTCGGGACTAGCGGGCACCCCCCTGGGAGATACGCAGTATTTT

v_gene: TRBV29-1
abundance: .
j_gene: TRBJ2-7
d_gene: TRBD1
CDR3aa: CSILSGTGEQYF
CDR3nt: TGCAGCATCCTAAGCGGGACAGGGGAGCAGTACTTC

v_gene: TRBV9
abundance: .
j_gene: TRBJ2-7
d_gene: .
CDR3aa: CASSAGLNRPYEQYF
CDR3nt: TGTGCCAGCAGCGCAGGACTAAACAGACCCTACGAGCAGTACTTC